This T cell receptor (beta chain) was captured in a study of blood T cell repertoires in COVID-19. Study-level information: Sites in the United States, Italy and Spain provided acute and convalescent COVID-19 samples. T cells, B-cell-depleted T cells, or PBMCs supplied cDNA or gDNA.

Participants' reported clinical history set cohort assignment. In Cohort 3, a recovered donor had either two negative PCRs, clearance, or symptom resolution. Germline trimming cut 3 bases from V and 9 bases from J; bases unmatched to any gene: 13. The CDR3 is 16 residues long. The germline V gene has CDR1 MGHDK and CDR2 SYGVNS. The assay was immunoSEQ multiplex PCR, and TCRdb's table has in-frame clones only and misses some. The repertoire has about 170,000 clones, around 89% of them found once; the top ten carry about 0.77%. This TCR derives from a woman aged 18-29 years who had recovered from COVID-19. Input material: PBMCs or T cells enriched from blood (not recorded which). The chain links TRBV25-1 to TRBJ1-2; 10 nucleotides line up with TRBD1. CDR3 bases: TGTGCCAGCAGTGATTCAGGCGCCGGGACAGGGGTTTGCTACACCTTC. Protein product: CASSDSGAGTGVCYTF.